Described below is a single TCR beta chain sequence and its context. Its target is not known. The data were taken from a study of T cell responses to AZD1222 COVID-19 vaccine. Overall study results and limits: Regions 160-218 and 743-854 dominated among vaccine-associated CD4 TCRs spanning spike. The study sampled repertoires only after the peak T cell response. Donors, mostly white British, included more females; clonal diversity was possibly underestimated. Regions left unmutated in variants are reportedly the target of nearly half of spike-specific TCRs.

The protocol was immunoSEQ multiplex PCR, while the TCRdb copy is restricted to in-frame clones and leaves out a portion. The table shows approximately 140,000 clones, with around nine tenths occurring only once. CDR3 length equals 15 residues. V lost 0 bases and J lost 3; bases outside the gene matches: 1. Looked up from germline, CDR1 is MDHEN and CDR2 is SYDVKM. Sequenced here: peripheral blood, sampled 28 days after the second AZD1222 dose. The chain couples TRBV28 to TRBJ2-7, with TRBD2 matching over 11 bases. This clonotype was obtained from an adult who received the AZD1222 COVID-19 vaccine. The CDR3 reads CASSLWTSGNYEQYF. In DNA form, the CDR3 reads TGTGCCAGCAGTTTATGGACTAGCGGGAACTACGAGCAGTACTTC.